One T cell receptor (beta chain) is described in this entry. Germline V gene lookup returns CDR1 SEHNR and CDR2 FQNEAQ (reference sequence). The CDR3 has 14 residues. V lost 0 bases and J lost 5, with 9 bases in between. The data are from a study of PD-L1 blockade in urothelial cancer. Libraries were prepared by immunoSEQ multiplex PCR; TCRdb keeps only in-frame clonotypes and omits some of them. The sample consists of 35,000 or so clones, about 86% of them appearing once. This chain uses TRBV7-9 with TRBJ2-3, with a possible D match to TRBD2 (6 bases). The clonotype originates from a man aged 55 to 70 with urothelial cancer. The starting material was PBMCs, obtained around atezolizumab (anti-PD-L1) treatment. Here the CDR3 reads CASSLAGGGDTQYF. The CDR3 DNA reads TGTGCCAGCAGCTTAGCGGGAGGCGGAGATACGCAGTATTTT.